What follows is one T cell receptor beta chain and its context. Its target is unknown. The sample is drawn from a study of blood T cells in healthy people across ages. Study-level results: The CMV status of each donor remained undetermined, and this could have confounded shifts in expanded clonotypes. Versus aged donors, long-lived donors had higher diversity and more naive CD4+ cells.

Primed by a sample-barcoded 5' primer and a J-beta primer mix, a second PCR proceeded for about 6 to 11 cycles. TCRdb processed the 5' RACE reads anew with MiXCR; each CDR3 protein has one entry. The sample contains some 760,000 distinct CDR3 sequences, more than 20% of which appear only once. Looked up from germline, CDR1 is SGHRS and CDR2 is YFSETQ. This CDR3 is built from 15 residues. V lost 5 bases to trimming and J lost 2 bases; unmatched junction nucleotides: 4. This same sample was also taken into another study, of T cells of mothers and their children. That publication notes: The yield was over 8.5 million TCR beta CDR3 reads from each mother and about 3.2 million from each child.

The origin of this receptor is a boy between 5 and 17 years old in good health. The J gene is TRBJ2-1, the V gene TRBV5-1; TRBD1 matches 10 bases. Sequencing input: blood. CDR3 in amino acids: CASRVGTGAYNEQFF. CDR3 bases: TGCGCCAGCAGGGTGGGGACAGGGGCCTACAATGAGCAGTTCTTC.